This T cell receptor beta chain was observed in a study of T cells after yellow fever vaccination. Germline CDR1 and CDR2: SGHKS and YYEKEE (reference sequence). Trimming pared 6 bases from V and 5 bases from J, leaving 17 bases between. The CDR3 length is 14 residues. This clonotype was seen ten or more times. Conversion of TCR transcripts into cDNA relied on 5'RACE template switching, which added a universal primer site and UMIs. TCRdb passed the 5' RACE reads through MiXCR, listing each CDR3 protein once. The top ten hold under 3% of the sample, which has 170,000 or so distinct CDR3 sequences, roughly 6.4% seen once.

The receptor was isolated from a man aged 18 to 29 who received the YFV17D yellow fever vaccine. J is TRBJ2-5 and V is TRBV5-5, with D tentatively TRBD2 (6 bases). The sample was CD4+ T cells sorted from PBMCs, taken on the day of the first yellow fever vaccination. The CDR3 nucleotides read TGTGCCAGCATCCCCGGGGGAGTTTCGGAGACCCAGTACTTC. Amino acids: CASIPGGVSETQYF.